This TCR beta chain originates from a study of CD8 T cells in Susac syndrome. RNA in amounts of roughly 0.5 to 1 ug was reverse transcribed with random hexamers. TCRdb re-called the immunoSEQ multiplex PCR reads through MiXCR, storing one row per CDR3 protein. The sample has about 240,000 distinct CDR3 sequences, 90% to 97% seen once; the top ten hold 0.1%. Trimming shortened V by 1 base and J by 2 bases, and 19 bases separated the two germline ends. CDR3 length equals 18 residues. Germline loops: CDR1 MNHEY, CDR2 SVGAGI. Sequencing of TCR beta was undertaken in CD8+ and CD4+ T cells derived from blood.

This TCR derives from a human donor with Susac syndrome. The chain combines TRBV6-5 with TRBJ2-3; D is possibly TRBD1 (6 bases). Sequenced sample: CD4+ T cells from PBMCs. The CDR3 sequence is CASSYYNPGALATDTQYF. The CDR3 region has the DNA TGTGCCAGCAGTTACTACAATCCAGGGGCGCTGGCCACAGATACGCAGTATTTT.